Here is one T cell receptor beta chain with its context. Its antigen is still unknown. Base qualities were left out, and no much larger clone turns up one base away. Ficoll-Paque density gradient centrifugation was used to isolate PBMCs. The data were taken from a study of T-cell memory formation after mild COVID-19 (dated by TCRdb to the early 2020s). About the full investigation: TCR sequence clusters from the two donors were found to be largely donor specific. The cohort comprised two young, previously healthy adult volunteers, one female and one male. T-cell clones expanding and contracting after mild COVID-19 in a couple of donors were tracked by longitudinal TCRalpha and TCRbeta repertoire sequencing. Findings and caveats that apply to the study as a whole: From day 15 to 85, contracting clones showed balanced CD4/CD8 phenotypes, whereas a second wave of clones that expanded from day 15 to 37 leaned towards CD4+. The study covered only a couple of mild cases, and larger cohorts including severe cases with pre-infection samples were considered necessary. Contracting CD4+ clones were located mainly in the CM and EM memory subsets, whereas CD8+ clones were found to be enriched in EMRA. Some responding clones were detected in pre-infection memory, which suggested that pre-existing cross-reactive memory T cells had joined the SARS-CoV-2 response. Whether the second-wave clones peaking on day 37 were SARS-CoV-2 specific was not confirmed.

The CDR3 contains 14 residues, cysteine and phenylalanine counted. The entry retains the CDR3 DNA only, 42 bases that are in frame from base 1. V loses 4 bases, J loses 5 bases, and the germline ends lie 12 bases apart. Sequences SGHNT (CDR1) and YENEEA (CDR2) are obtained from the germline V gene. Sequencing was carried out with an Illumina NovaSeq 6000. cDNA libraries for TCRalpha and TCRbeta were prepared by 5'RACE using constant-segment primers, with sample barcodes and unique molecular identifiers added. Trizol reagent was used to extract RNA from every sample. The libraries were amplified in two PCR steps, and the second step added a second sample barcode and Illumina TruSeq adapters. Sequencing of the libraries was done on an Illumina NovaSeq, producing 2 x 150 bp paired-end reads. The original pipeline was this. The reads were demultiplexed and collapsed into UMI-guided consensus sequences using migec v1.2.7. With mixcr v2.1.11, UMI consensuses were aligned to TRA and TRB V and J templates and assembled into clonotypes. Expanded or contracted clonotypes were those called significant by both edgeR and NoisET, with noise models trained on biological replicates. For edgeR calls, a false discovery rate-adjusted p below 0.01 and a log2 fold-change threshold of 1 were applied. PCA with hierarchical clustering of max-normalized trajectories of the 1000 most abundant clonotypes was used as exploratory dynamics analysis. The CD4 or CD8 phenotype of responding clones was assigned using the separately sequenced CD4+ and CD8+ repertoires. TCRdb trimmed the raw reads at Q25, called clones with MiXCR and kept productive beta chains. Every CDR3 protein is listed once, alongside the most common genes and DNA of its rows. It is TCRdb's table, rather than the study itself, that gives the V and J calls and clone size. The sample contains 350,000 or so distinct CDR3 sequences, less than 25% of them found a single time. The ten largest make up roughly 23% of the sample.

This chain is built from TRBV11-3 and TRBJ2-1, and TRBD2 may be the D gene, going by 6 matching bases. This receptor was identified in a man aged 18 to 30 who had mild COVID-19 (a few samples of this study predate the infection). The sample titles of this study are shuffled in the database, so cell type and time point are left out; the donor was told from shared clones. Sequencing was done on a sample of PBMCs or a T cell subset sorted from them (not recorded which). For the CDR3, the sequence is CASSSRRENNEQFF. The DNA sequence follows: TGTGCCAGCAGCTCCCGACGGGAGAACAATGAGCAGTTCTTC.